This T cell receptor (beta chain) was sequenced for a study of radiation and T cells in renal cell carcinoma. Assay: immunoSEQ multiplex PCR; the TCRdb copy retains only in-frame clones and omits some. Among some 44,000 clones listed, roughly 82% were seen once. This clone was counted a few times. Time point given: blood 4 weeks post-SBRT, at nephrectomy. Treatment indicated: 15 Gy SBRT to primary tumor, nephrectomy 4 weeks later. After SBRT, blood was collected at 2 and 4 weeks, plus baseline. The ends were cut back, 5 bases at V and 4 bases at J, with 11 bases in the middle. Germline CDR1 reads MGHRA; CDR2 reads YSYEKL. The CDR3 has 14 amino acids.

This specimen consisted of blood, obtained from a patient whose treatment included radiotherapy and nephrectomy. The sequence derives from a woman in her 70s with renal cell carcinoma. This rearrangement joins TRBV4-1 to TRBJ2-2, with D possibly matching TRBD1 (6 bases). The CDR3 spells CASSITGPTGELFF. The CDR3 DNA follows: TGCGCCAGCAGCATAACAGGGCCCACCGGGGAGCTGTTTTTT.